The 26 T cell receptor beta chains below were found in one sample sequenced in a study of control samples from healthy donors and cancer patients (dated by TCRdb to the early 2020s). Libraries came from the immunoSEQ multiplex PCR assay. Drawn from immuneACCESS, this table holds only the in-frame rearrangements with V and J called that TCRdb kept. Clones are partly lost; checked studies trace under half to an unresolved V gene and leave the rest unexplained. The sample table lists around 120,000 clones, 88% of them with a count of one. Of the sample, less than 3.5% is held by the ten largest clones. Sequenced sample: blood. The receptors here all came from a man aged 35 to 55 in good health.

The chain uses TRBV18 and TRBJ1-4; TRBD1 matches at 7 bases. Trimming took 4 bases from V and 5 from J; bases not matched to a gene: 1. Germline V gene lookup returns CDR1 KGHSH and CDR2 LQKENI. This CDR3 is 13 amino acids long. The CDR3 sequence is CASSLGQNEKLFF. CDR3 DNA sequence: TGTGCCAGCTCACTGGGACAGAATGAAAAACTGTTTTTT.

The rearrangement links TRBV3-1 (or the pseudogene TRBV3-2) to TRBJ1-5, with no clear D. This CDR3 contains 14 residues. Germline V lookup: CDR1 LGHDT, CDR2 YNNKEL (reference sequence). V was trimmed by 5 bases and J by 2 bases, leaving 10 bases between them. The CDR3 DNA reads TGTGCCAGCAGCGCGATGGGTGGCAATCAGCCCCAGCATTTT. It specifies CASSAMGGNQPQHF.

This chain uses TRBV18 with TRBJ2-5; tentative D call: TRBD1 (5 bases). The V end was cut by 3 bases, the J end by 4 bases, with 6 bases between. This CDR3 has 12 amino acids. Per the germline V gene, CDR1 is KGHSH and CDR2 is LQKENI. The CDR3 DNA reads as TGTGCCAGCTCACCCGACAGAGAGACCCAGTACTTC. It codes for CASSPDRETQYF.

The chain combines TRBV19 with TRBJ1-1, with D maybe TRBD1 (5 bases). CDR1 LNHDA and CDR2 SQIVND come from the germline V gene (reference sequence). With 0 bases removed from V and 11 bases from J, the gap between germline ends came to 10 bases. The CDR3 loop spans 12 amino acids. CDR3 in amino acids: CASSIDPGAAFF. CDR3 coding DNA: TGTGCCAGTAGTATAGATCCTGGGGCCGCTTTCTTT.

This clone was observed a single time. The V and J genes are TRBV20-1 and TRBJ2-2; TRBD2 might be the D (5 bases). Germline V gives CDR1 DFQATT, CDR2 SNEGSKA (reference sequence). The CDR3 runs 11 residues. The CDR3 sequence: CGLRSGGELFF. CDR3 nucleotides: TGCGGACTCCGGTCGGGCGGGGAGCTGTTTTTT.

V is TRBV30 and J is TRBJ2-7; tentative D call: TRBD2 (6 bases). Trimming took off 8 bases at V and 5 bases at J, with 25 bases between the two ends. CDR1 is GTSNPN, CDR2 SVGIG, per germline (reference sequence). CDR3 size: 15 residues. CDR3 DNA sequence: TGTGCCAGGGCCCACGGGGGTGTGGGTAGGGACGAGCAGTACTTC. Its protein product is CARAHGGVGRDEQYF.

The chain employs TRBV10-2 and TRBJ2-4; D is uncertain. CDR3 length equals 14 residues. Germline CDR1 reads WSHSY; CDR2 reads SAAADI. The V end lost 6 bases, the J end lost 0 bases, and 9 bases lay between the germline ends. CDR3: CASRPELAKNIQYF. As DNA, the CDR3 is TGCGCCAGCAGGCCAGAGCTAGCCAAAAACATTCAGTACTTC.

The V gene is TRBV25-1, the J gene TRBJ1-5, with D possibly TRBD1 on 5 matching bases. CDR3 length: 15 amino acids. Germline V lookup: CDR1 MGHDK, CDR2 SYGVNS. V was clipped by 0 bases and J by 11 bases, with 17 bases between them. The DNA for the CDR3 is TGTGCCAGCAGTGAATATAAGGGGCATATATCAGCCCAGCATTTT. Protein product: CASSEYKGHISAQHF.

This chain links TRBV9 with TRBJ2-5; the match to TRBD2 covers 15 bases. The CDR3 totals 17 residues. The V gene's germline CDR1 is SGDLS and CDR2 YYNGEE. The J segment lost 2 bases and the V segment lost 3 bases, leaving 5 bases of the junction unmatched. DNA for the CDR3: TGTGCCAGCAGCGCCGGACTAGCGGGGGGGCGGCAAGAGACCCAGTACTTC. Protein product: CASSAGLAGGRQETQYF.

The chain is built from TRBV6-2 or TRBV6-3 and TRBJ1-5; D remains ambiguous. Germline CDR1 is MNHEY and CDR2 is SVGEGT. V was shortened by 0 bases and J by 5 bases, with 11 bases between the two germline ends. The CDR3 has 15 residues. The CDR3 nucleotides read TGTGCCAGCAGTTACTCGATTTTGGTCGATCAGCCCCAGCATTTT. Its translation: CASSYSILVDQPQHF.

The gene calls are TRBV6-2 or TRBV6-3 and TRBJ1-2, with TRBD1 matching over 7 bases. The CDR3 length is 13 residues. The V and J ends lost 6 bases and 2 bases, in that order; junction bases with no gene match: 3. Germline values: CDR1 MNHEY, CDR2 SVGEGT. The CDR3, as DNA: TGTGCCAGCAGCCGGGGACAGAACTATGGCTACACCTTC. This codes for CASSRGQNYGYTF.

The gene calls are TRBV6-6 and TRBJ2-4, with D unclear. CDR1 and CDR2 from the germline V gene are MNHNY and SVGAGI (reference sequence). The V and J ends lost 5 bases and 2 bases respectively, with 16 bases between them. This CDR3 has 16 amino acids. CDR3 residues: CASSQIHTVPKNIQYF. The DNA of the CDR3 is TGTGCCAGCAGTCAGATCCACACTGTTCCCAAAAACATTCAGTACTTC.

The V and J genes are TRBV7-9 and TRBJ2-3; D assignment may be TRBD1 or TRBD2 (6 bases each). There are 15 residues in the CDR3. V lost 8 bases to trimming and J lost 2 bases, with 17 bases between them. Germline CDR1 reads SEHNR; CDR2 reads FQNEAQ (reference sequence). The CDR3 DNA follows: TGTGCCAGCTCCCAGGCCGGGGGCAACACAGATACGCAGTATTTT. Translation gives CASSQAGGNTDTQYF.

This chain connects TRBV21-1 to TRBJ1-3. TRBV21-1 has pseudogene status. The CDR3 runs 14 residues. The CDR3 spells CASRRGGIENTIYF. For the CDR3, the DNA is TGTGCCAGCAGGCGGGGGGGAATAGAAAACACCATATATTTT.

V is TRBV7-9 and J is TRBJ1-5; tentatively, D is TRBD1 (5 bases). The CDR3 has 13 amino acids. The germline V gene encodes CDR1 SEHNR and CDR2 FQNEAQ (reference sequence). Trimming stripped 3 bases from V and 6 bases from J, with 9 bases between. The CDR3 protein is CASSFAGGQPQHF. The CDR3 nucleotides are TGTGCCAGCAGCTTTGCCGGGGGTCAGCCCCAGCATTTT.

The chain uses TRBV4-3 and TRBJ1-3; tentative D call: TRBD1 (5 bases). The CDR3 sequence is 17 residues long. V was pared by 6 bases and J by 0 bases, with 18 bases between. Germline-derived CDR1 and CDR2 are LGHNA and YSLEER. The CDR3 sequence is CASSLGGGAYSGNTIYF. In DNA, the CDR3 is TGCGCCAGCAGTCTCGGGGGAGGGGCCTACTCTGGAAACACCATATATTTT.

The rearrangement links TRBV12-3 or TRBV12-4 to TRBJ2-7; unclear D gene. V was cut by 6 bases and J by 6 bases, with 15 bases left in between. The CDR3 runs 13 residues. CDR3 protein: CASRGTNWGEQYF. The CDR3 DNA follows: TGTGCCAGCAGGGGAACAAACTGGGGCGAGCAGTACTTC.

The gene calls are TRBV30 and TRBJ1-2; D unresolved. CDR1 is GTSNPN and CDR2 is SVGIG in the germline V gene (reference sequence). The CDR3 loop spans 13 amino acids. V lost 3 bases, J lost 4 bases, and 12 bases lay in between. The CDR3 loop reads CAWRGGSGYGYTF. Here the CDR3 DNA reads TGTGCCTGGAGGGGAGGGTCGGGCTATGGCTACACCTTC.

In DNA form, the CDR3 reads TGTGCCAGCAGTGAATACGGCGGGAGTAATTCACCCCTCCACTTT. It codes for CASSEYGGSNSPLHF. The rearrangement joins TRBV25-1 to TRBJ1-6; unclear D gene. Trimming cost V 0 bases and J 6 bases, with 9 bases left between them. Germline V gives CDR1 MGHDK, CDR2 SYGVNS. CDR3 length: 15 amino acids. Supplemented by reference TRBV25-1 and TRBJ1-6, the full variable domain reads EADIYQTPRYLVIGTGKKITLECSQTMGHDKMYWYQQDPGMELHLIHYSYGVNSTEKGDLSSESTVSRIRTEHFPLTLESARPSHTSQYLCASSEYGGSNSPLHFGNGTRLTVT.

The CDR3 bases are TGTGCCACCAGCAGGGACAGGGAATTTGGTCAGCCCCAGCATTTT. This encodes CATSRDREFGQPQHF. The rearrangement joins TRBV15 to TRBJ1-5; 8 nucleotides match TRBD1. Trimming took 3 bases from V and 6 from J; bases not matched to a gene: 7. The CDR3 runs 15 residues. Germline CDR1 is LNHNV and CDR2 is YYDKDF (reference sequence).

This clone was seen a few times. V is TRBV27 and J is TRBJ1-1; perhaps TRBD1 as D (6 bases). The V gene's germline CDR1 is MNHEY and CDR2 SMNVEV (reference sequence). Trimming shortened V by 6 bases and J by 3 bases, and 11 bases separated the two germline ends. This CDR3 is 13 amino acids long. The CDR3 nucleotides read TGTGCCAGCAGCTTAAACAGGGACACTGAAGCTTTCTTT. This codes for CASSLNRDTEAFF.

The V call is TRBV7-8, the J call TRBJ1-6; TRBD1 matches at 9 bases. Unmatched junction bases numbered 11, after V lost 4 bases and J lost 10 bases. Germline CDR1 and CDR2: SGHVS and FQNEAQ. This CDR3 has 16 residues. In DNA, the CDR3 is TGTGCCAGCAGCTCGGGACAGGGCACAGGGGGATCACCCCTCCACTTT. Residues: CASSSGQGTGGSPLHF.

The CDR3, as DNA: TGTGCCAGCAGAGGACTAGCGGGGGGGCCGGCTGCCGAGCAGTACTTC. Its protein product is CASRGLAGGPAAEQYF. The chain joins TRBV2 to TRBJ2-7, with TRBD2 identical over 15 bases. The V gene end was trimmed by 6 bases and the J gene end by 6 bases; junction bases not matched to a gene: 9. Germline CDR1 is SNHLY and CDR2 is FYNNEI. The CDR3 consists of 16 residues.

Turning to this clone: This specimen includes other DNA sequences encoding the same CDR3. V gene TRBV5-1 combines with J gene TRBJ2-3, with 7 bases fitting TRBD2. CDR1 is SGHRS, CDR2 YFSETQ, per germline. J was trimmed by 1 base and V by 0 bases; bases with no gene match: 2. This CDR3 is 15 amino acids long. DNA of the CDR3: TGCGCCAGCAGCTTGGTAAGCGGGGGCACAGATACGCAGTATTTT. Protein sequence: CASSLVSGGTDTQYF.

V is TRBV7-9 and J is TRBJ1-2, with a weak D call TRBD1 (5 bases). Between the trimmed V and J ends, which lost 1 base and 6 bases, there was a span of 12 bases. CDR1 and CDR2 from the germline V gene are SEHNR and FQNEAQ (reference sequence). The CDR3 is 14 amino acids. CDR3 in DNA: TGTGCCAGCAGCTTAGAAGGGGTCGGGGATGGCTACACCTTC. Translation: CASSLEGVGDGYTF.

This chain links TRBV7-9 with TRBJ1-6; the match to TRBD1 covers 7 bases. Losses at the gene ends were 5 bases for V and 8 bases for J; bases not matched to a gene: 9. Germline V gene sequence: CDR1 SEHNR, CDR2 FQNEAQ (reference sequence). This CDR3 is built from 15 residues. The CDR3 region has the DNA TGTGCCAGCAGCGCTACAGGGGCCCCGGATTCACCCCTCCACTTT. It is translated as CASSATGAPDSPLHF.